Each of the 5 T cell receptor beta chains below was sequenced from the same sample in a study of cytomegalovirus exposure and HLA in healthy donors. The PCR made use of 60 Vbeta and 13 Jbeta primers. Profiling relied on immunoSEQ multiplex PCR, and the TCRdb table lists in-frame clones only, not all of them. The top ten clones hold around 22% of a sample with 45,000 to 65,000 clones, approximately 70% of them seen once. Sample: PBMCs. Every receptor here comes from a woman between 50 and 59 years old in good health and CMV-seropositive.

V and J are TRBV29-1 and TRBJ1-2; no definite D call. V was clipped by 1 base and J by 6 bases, with 9 bases between them. This CDR3 spans 12 amino acids. The germline V gene encodes CDR1 SQVTM and CDR2 ANQGSEA. CDR3 residues: CSVEGWEDGYTF. The CDR3 nucleotides read TGCAGCGTTGAAGGATGGGAGGATGGCTACACCTTC.

This chain links TRBV27 with TRBJ2-3; TRBD2 matches 10 bases. Germline-derived CDR1 and CDR2 are MNHEY and SMNVEV (reference sequence). The CDR3 is 17 amino acids. J was trimmed by 5 bases and V by 5 bases; bases with no gene match: 13. CDR3 loop: CASSPGILAGDLDTQYF. In DNA form, the CDR3 reads TGTGCCAGCAGTCCCGGAATCCTAGCGGGGGATTTAGATACGCAGTATTTT.

Worth noting for this clone: Other DNA sequences in this sample translate to the same CDR3. The chain has TRBV5-5 and TRBJ2-7, with 11 bases identical to TRBD2. Looked up from germline, CDR1 is SGHKS and CDR2 is YYEKEE (reference sequence). This CDR3 has 15 residues. V shed 4 bases and J 4 bases; nucleotides not matched to a gene: 7. The CDR3 DNA reads TGTGCCAGCAGCCTACAACTAGCGGGGGAGTACGAGCAGTACTTC. It translates to CASSLQLAGEYEQYF.

The chain employs TRBV29-1 and TRBJ1-1; D is unclear. The CDR3 has 12 amino acids. Trimming removed 6 bases at V and 0 bases at J, with 8 bases between. Germline V lookup: CDR1 SQVTM, CDR2 ANQGSEA. The CDR3 protein is CSVIPMNTEAFF. CDR3 nucleotide sequence: TGCAGCGTGATCCCTATGAACACTGAAGCTTTCTTT.

Written as DNA, the CDR3 is TGTGCCACCAGCAAGGGGGGGGGCGGGAGATGGAATGAGCAGTTCTTC. Amino acid sequence: CATSKGGGGRWNEQFF. The J gene is TRBJ2-1, the V gene TRBV15; perhaps TRBD2 as D (7 bases). This CDR3 has 16 residues. Deletions cut 4 bases from V and 7 bases from J, with 20 bases between. CDR1 and CDR2 from the germline V gene are LNHNV and YYDKDF (reference sequence).